This T cell receptor (beta chain) was found in a study of T cells after posttransplantation cyclophosphamide. Study-level findings and limits: Tissue-infiltrating T cells from skin or gut overlapped little with blood T cells. Donor CD8+ memory clones often dominated recipient blood repertoires at later times.

A marrow graft followed busulfan-fludarabine conditioning, with cyclophosphamide on days +3 and +4. Data came from immunoSEQ multiplex PCR; TCRdb stores just in-frame clones and leaves some out. The sample shows about 10,000 clones, roughly 80% of them seen only once. Notes on this clone: The antigen remains unidentified.

In germline, CDR1 is SGDLS, CDR2 YYNGEE. The CDR3 has 13 amino acids. Trimming removed 4 bases from V and 4 bases from J, with 12 bases in between. The specimen was PBMCs, collected around 2,000 days after a stem cell transplant with posttransplant cyclophosphamide. This clonotype was obtained from a female patient aged 40 to 50 who received an allogeneic stem cell transplant from a related donor, was CMV-positive, and had no GVHD. Some of these T cells may belong to the graft donor. The V call is TRBV9, the J call TRBJ2-7, with D maybe TRBD1 (6 bases). CDR3 protein: CASSPGTPYEQYF. The CDR3 nucleotides read TGTGCCAGCAGCCCTGGGACACCATACGAGCAGTACTTC.